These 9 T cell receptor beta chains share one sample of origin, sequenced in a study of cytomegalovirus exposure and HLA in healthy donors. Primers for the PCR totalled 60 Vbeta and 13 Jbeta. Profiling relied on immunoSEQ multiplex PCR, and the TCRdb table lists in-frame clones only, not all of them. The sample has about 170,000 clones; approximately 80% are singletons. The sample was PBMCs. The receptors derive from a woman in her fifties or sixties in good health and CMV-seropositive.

This CDR3 is CASTSGGIQETQYF. In DNA form, the CDR3 reads TGCGCCAGCACTAGCGGGGGGATCCAAGAGACCCAGTACTTC. The chain couples TRBV5-1 to TRBJ2-5; 11 nucleotides match TRBD2. CDR3 length equals 14 residues. J gave up 1 base and V 6 bases, and 2 bases lay outside the gene matches. Germline V gives CDR1 SGHRS, CDR2 YFSETQ.

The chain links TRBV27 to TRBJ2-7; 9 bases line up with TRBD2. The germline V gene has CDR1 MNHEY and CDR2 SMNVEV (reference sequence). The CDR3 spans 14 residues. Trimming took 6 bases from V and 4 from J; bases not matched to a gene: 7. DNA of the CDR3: TGTGCCAGCAGGGGGCGGGGGGGCCGGTACGAGCAGTACTTC. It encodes CASRGRGGRYEQYF.

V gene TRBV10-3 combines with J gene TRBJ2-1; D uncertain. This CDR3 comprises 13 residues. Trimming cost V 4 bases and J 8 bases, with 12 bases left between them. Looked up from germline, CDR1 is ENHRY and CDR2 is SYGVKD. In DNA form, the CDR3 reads TGTGCCATCAGTGTAACCGCGATGGATGAGCAGTTCTTC. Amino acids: CAISVTAMDEQFF.

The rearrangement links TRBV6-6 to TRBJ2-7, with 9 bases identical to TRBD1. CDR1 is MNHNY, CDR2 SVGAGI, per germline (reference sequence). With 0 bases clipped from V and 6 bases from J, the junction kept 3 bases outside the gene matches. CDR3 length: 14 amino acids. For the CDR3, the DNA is TGTGCCAGCAGTTACTCAGACAGGGGGTCCGAGCAGTACTTC. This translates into CASSYSDRGSEQYF.

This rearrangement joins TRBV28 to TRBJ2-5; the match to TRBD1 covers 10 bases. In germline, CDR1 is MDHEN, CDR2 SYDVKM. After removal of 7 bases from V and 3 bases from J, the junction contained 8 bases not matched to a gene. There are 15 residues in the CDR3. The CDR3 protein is CASTGSGTGEETQYF. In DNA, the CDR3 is TGTGCCAGCACCGGATCCGGGACAGGGGAAGAGACCCAGTACTTC. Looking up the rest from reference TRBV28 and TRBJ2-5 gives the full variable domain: DVKVTQSSRYLVKRTGEKVFLECVQDMDHENMFWYRQDPGLGLRLIYFSYDVKMKEKGDIPEGYSVSREKKERFSLILESASTNQTSMYLCASTGSGTGEETQYFGPGTRLLVL.

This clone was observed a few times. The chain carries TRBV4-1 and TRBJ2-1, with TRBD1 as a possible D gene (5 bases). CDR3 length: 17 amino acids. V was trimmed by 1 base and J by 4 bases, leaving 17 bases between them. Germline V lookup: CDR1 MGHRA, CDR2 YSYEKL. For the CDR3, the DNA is TGCGCCAGCAGCCAAGGTCGTGGAAGGGGCCCTTACAATGAGCAGTTCTTC. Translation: CASSQGRGRGPYNEQFF.

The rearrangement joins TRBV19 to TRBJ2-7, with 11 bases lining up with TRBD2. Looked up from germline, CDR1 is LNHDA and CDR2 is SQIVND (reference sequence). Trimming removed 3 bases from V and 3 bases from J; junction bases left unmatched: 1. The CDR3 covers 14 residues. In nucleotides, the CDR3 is TGTGCCAGTAGTATGGGGACTAGCGGCTACGAGCAGTACTTC. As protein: CASSMGTSGYEQYF.

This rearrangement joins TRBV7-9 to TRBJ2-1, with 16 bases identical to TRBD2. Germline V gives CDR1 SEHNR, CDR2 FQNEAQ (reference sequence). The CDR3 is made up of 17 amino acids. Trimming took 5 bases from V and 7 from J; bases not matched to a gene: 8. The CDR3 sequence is CASSPPGLAGGPNEQFF. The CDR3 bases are TGTGCCAGCAGCCCACCGGGACTAGCGGGAGGGCCGAATGAGCAGTTCTTC.

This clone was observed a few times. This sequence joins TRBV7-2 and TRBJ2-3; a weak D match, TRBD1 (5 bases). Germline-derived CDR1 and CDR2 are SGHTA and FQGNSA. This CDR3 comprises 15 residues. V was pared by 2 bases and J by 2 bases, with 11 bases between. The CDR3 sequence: CASSLYPGNTDTQYF. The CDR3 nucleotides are TGTGCCAGCAGCTTATACCCAGGGAACACAGATACGCAGTATTTT. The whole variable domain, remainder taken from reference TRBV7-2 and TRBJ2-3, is GAGVSQSPSNKVTEKGKDVELRCDPISGHTALYWYRQSLGQGLEFLIYFQGNSAPDKSGLPSDRFSAERTGGSVSTLTIQRTQQEDSAVYLCASSLYPGNTDTQYFGPGTRLTVL.